This T cell receptor (beta chain) came from a study of CXCR3-negative and CXCR3-positive naive CD8 T cells. Background on the study: Collectively, the libraries yielded some 150 million TRB reads in total, at about 1.5 +/- 0.3 million per library. Study-wide results and caveats: Naive cells that were CXCR3-positive had more hydrophobic TRB CDR3s (compared with CXCR3-negative naive cells).

CD8+ T cell subsets were each sorted in triplicate, approximately 300,000 cells apiece. The CDR3 extends over 14 amino acids. CDR1 and CDR2 from the germline V gene are MDHEN and SYDVKM. Note on this clonotype: Its antigen is as yet unknown.

5' RACE with UMI labels generated the TRB cDNA libraries. TCRdb re-analyzed the 5' RACE reads; it lists each CDR3 protein once, without DNA. The sample's table shows some 68,000 distinct CDR3 sequences. The sample comprised naive CXCR3+ CD8+ T cells from blood. Documented subset: CD45RO-CCR7+CD27+CD95- naive CD8+ T cells expressing CXCR3 (TNR3+). The TCR originated in a human donor in good health. Some clones in this sample may be carry-over from other donors' samples. The chain carries TRBV28 and TRBJ2-2; absent DNA, TCRdb's TRBD2 call cannot be checked. The CDR3 sequence: CASSLAGESGELFF.